This T cell receptor (beta chain) was sequenced during a study of shared clonotypes between healthy human individuals (dated by TCRdb to the early 2020s). Regarding the research as a whole: The cohort included three men and a couple of women between 18 and 49 years of age. Between about 0.85 and 10 billion PBMCs per donor were obtained by leukapheresis. To increase sequencing depth and limit assay-specific biases, different laboratories used diverse techniques to prepare libraries and sequence TCR repertoires. For each donor, three plates each were used for CD4 naive and CD4 memory, two plates were used for CD8 naive, and one plate was used for CD8 memory. To estimate repertoire size and how much clonotype sharing occurs between individuals, the study deeply sequenced the blood TCR repertoires of five healthy adults. General findings and caveats noted by the study authors: Approximately 5% of naive CD4, more than 3% of naive CD8, roughly 2.5% of memory CD4, and 0.4% of memory CD8 clonotypes were shared across several donors. Compared with non-shared clonotypes, clonotypes shared by all four sorted-subset donors had higher generation probabilities. Rarefaction of sorted-subset datasets indicated incomplete sequencing despite the large sequencing depth. Because the study included a small number of donors, the genetic and exposure-history diversity represented was limited. Sampling was restricted to blood, and TCR repertoires in tissue are likely to differ from TCR repertoires in blood. Naive subsets generally had larger estimated clonotype richness than memory subsets. Pairwise subsampling indicated that sequencing depth was expected to affect the degree of clonotype sharing among donors.

As for this clone: Its antigen is still unknown. No clone much larger than this one lies a single base away; base qualities are absent.

TCR CDR3 regions were amplified from genomic DNA by multiplex PCR using the deep immunoSEQ assay. Extracted genomic DNA from each cell subset was spread evenly across all wells of several immunoSEQ 96-well plates, with each plate serving as a replicate. For sorted subsets, 200 to 250 ng of genomic DNA, equivalent to some 33,000 T cell genomes, went into each replicate PCR. Purified libraries were quantified with a Qubit 3.0 fluorometer, sized on a Bioanalyzer 2100, and re-quantified with the KAPA Library Quantification kit. Every immunoSEQ 96-well plate was sequenced on a dedicated single-read 150-cycle Illumina NextSeq 550 flow cell. Per the source publication's procedure: Because the immunoSEQ output included only junctional sequences and no quality scores, the filtering could not be the same as the filtering used for full-length reads. To assign V/J genes and CDR3, sequences were annotated using PyIR, a Python wrapper for IgBLAST v1.9, with IMGT germline references. Reads were filtered out if the reads had weak V/J assignments (E-value above 1e-6), no CDR3, stop codons, out-of-frame junctions, or ambiguous translated residues. A V3J clonotype was defined by an identical inferred V gene, J gene, and CDR3 amino acid sequence. Percentage overlap between repertoires was computed as shared unique clonotypes divided by the size of the smaller repertoire. Repertoire richness was assessed with RTK rarefaction, the Chao1 estimator, and Recon v2.1 estimates of unobserved clonotypes. Generation probabilities were computed with OLGA for all TCRbeta clonotypes obtained by the gDNA method from four donors. The table comes from immuneACCESS by way of TCRdb, which keeps in-frame sequences with V and J called. Part of the clones is missing from these tables; in studies checked, under half for an unresolved V gene and the rest for unknown reasons. V and J calls and clone size are those listed in that table; D and trimming were worked out from the DNA. Within this sample are millions of clones, with 85% to 95% of them counted one time only. The ten largest clones take up more than 0.95% of the sample.

CD8 naive samples consisted of CD45RO-negative cells that were positively selected for CCR7, yielding a CD45RA+CCR7+ population without TemRA cells. The donors were healthy, HIV-negative adults with no recently reported acute infections or vaccinations. Every donor was a Caucasian adult living in Nashville, Tennessee, USA. Blood was collected by leukapheresis, and PBMCs were isolated by Ficoll-Histopaque density gradient centrifugation and then cryopreserved in liquid nitrogen vapor phase. Analytical flow cytometry was used to check the purity and quantity of every magnetically sorted T cell population. Genomic DNA was isolated from each sorted fraction and quantified by UV absorbance on a Nanodrop 2000c. Material for sequencing was naive CD8+ T cells sorted from blood. The sample's cell subset or site, from its label and the paper: CD45RA+CCR7+. The source of this sequence is a man younger than 35 in good health.

The DNA reads as follows: TGTGCCAGCAGACGGGTGAGATCGGGGTGCTCTGGAAACACCATATATTTT. It is translated as CASRRVRSGCSGNTIYF. The sequence joins TRBV11-3 to TRBJ1-3; too little of a D gene remains to name it. The germline V gene specifies SGHNT as CDR1 and YENEEA as CDR2. From cysteine to phenylalanine, the CDR3 is 17 amino acids long. Only the CDR3 DNA is retained, 51 bases long and in frame from the first base. Deletion took 6 bases off V and 0 bases off J, with a span of 18 bases between the germline ends.